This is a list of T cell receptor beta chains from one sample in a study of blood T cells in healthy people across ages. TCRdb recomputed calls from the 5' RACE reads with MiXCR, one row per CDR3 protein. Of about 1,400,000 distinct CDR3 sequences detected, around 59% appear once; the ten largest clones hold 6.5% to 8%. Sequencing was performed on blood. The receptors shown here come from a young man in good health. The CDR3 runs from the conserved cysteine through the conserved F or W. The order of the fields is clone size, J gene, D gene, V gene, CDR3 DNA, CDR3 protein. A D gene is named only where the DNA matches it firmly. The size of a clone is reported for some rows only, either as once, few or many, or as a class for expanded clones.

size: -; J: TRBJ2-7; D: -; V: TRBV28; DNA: TGTGCCAGCACGTCGCGGCGGGTTCTCTACGAGCAGTACTTC; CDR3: CASTSRRVLYEQYF
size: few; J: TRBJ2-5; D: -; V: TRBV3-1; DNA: TGTGCCAGCAGCCAAGATTTCGGAGGCAGTGCTTTGGAGACCCAGTACTTC; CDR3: CASSQDFGGSALETQYF
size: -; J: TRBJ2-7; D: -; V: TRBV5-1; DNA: TGCGCCAGCAGCTTTAGGACTGCGAGCTCCTACAATGAGCAGTACTTC; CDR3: CASSFRTASSYNEQYF
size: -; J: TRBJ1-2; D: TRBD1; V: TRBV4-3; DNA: TGCGCCAGCAGCCAAGTGGCGGGGACAGGGGGCTATGGCTACACCTTC; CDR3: CASSQVAGTGGYGYTF
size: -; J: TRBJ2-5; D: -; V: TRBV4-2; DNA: TGTGCCAGCAGCCGACTAGACAGCCCAACCTACAATGAGCAGTACTTC; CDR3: CASSRLDSPTYNEQYF
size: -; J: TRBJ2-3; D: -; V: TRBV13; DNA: TGTGCCAGCAGCTTACTCAGCTCGGGACTGTCTAGCACAGATACGCAGTATTTT; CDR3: CASSLLSSGLSSTDTQYF
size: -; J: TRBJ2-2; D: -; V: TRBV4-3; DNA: TGCGCCAGCAGCCAAGTGGGCAGGGTGTACACCGGGGAGCTGTTTTTT; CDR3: CASSQVGRVYTGELFF
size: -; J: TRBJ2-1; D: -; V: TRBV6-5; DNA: TGTGCCAGCAGTTACGAGGGGACCAATGAGCAGTTCTTC; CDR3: CASSYEGTNEQFF
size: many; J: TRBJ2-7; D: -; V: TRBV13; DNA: TGTGCCAGCAGCTTAGGGGTGGGTGCCTACGAGCAGTACTTC; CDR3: CASSLGVGAYEQYF
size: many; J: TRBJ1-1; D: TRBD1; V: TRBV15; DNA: TGTGCCACCAGCAGAGACAGGGGGCGGACTGAAGCTTTCTTT; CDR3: CATSRDRGRTEAFF
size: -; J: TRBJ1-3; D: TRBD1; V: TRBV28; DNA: TGTGCCAGCAGTTCGGGGACAGGGGGCGCGTCCGGAAACACCATATATTTT; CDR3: CASSSGTGGASGNTIYF
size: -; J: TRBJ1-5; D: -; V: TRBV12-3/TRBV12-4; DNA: TGTGCCAGCACCGCCACGGCCCTTGGGCCCCAGCATTTT; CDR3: CASTATALGPQHF